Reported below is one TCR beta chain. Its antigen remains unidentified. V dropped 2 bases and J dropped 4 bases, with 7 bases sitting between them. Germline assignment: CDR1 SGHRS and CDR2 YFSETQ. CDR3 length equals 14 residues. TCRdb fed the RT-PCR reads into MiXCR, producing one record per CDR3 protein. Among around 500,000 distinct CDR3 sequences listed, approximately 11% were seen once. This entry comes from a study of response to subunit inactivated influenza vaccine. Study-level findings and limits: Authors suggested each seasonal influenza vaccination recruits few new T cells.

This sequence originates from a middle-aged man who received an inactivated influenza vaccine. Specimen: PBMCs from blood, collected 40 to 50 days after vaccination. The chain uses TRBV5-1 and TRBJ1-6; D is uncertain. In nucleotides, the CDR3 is TGCGCCAGCAGCTTTACAGATTATAATTCACCCCTCCACTTT. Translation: CASSFTDYNSPLHF.